This T cell receptor (beta chain) was sequenced in a study of molecular identifiers for immune sequencing clone quantification. Study conclusions and caveats: In naive cells, clones above 20 RNA copies held under 1% of molecules, whereas in effector cells they held over 98%. Spiked-in Jurkat TCR RNA corresponding to one cell was reported as detectable against 750,000 to 1,000,000 naive cells.

This CDR3 region has 17 residues. The junction had 11 bases not matched to a gene; V was cut back by 5 bases and J by 4 bases. CDR1 is SEHNR and CDR2 is FQNEAQ in the germline V gene (reference sequence). Preparation of the bulk TCR libraries relied on previously described methods and listed TCR primers. One entry per CDR3 protein results from TCRdb running MiXCR on the PCR reads. The sample carries some 650,000 distinct CDR3 sequences, just under 20% recorded once. Libraries used about 20,000 to 1,100,000 sorted naive CD8 T cells and 10%, 30% or 50% RNA input. This clonotype was picked up a small number of times. What it binds is not known.

Sequencing was performed on naive CD8+ T cells from blood, with Jurkat cell RNA spiked in. Subset reported: FACS-sorted CD8+CD4-CCR7+CD45RA+ naive T cells. The origin of this receptor is a human donor in good health. Some libraries in this study had Jurkat cell RNA spiked in. The chain employs TRBV7-9 and TRBJ2-1, with TRBD2 identical over 10 bases. The CDR3 protein is CASSPARGSGGYNEQFF. For the CDR3, the DNA is TGTGCCAGCAGCCCCGCTCGTGGTAGCGGGGGGTACAATGAGCAGTTCTTC.